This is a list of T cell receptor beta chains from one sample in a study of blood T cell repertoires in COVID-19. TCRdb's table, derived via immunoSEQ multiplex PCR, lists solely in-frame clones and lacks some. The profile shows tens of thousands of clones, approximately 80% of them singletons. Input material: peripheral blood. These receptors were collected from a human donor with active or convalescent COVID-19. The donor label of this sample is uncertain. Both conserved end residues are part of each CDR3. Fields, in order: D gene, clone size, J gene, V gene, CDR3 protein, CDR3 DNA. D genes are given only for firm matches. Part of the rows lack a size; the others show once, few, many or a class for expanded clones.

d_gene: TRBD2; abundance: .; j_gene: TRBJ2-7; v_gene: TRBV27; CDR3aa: CASSLGLAGVYEQYF; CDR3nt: TGTGCCAGCAGTTTAGGACTAGCGGGGGTCTACGAGCAGTACTTC
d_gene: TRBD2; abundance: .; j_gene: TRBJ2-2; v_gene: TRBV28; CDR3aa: CASSLLIAGGKTGELFF; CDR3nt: TGTGCCAGCAGTTTATTGATAGCGGGGGGGAAGACCGGGGAGCTGTTTTTT
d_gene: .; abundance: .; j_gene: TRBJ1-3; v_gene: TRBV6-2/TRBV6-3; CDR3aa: CASSWADSGNTIYF; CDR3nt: TGTGCCAGCAGTTGGGCCGACTCTGGAAACACCATATATTTT
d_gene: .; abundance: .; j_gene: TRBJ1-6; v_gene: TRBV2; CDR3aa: CARSPGIRSYNSPLHF; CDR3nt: TGTGCCAGAAGTCCAGGGATCCGCTCCTATAATTCACCCCTCCACTTT
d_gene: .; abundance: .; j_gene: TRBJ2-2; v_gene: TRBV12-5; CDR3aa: CASATGIGELFF; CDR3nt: TGTGCTAGTGCCACAGGGATCGGGGAGCTGTTTTTT
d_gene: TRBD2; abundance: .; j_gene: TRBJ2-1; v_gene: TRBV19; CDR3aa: CASNPGTSVTEQFF; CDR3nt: TGTGCCAGTAACCCCGGGACTAGCGTCACTGAGCAGTTCTTC
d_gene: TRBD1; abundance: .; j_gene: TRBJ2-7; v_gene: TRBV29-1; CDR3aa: CSVEGGTGTYEQYF; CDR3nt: TGCAGCGTTGAAGGGGGGACAGGGACCTACGAGCAGTACTTC
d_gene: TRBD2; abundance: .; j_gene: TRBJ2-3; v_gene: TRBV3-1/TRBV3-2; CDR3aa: CASRPGTSGTDTQYF; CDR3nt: TGTGCCAGCAGGCCCGGGACTAGCGGCACAGATACGCAGTATTTT
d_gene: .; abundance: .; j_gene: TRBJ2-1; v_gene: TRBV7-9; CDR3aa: CASSEKYSYNEQFF; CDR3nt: TGTGCCAGCAGCGAGAAATACTCCTACAATGAGCAGTTCTTC
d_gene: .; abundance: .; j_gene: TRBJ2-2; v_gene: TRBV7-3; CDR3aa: CASSLETGELFF; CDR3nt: TGTGCCAGCAGCTTGGAGACCGGGGAGCTGTTTTTT
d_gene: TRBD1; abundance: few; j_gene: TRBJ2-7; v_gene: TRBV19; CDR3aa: CASDPGTGPYEQYF; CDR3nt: TGTGCCAGTGACCCCGGGACAGGGCCGTACGAGCAGTACTTC